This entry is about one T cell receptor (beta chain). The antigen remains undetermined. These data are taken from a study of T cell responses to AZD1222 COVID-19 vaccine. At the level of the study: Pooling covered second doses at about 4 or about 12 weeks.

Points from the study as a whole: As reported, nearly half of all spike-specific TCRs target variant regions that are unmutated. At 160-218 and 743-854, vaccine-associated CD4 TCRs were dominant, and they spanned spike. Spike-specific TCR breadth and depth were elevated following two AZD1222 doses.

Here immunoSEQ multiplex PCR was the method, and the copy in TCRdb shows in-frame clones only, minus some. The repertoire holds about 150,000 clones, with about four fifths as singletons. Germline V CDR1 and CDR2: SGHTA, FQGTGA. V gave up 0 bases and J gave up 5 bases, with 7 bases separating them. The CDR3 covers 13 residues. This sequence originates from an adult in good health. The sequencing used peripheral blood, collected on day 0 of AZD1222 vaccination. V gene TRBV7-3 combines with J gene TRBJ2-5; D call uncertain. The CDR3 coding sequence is TGTGCCAGCAGCTTAACAGTCGGGGAGACCCAGTACTTC. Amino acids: CASSLTVGETQYF.